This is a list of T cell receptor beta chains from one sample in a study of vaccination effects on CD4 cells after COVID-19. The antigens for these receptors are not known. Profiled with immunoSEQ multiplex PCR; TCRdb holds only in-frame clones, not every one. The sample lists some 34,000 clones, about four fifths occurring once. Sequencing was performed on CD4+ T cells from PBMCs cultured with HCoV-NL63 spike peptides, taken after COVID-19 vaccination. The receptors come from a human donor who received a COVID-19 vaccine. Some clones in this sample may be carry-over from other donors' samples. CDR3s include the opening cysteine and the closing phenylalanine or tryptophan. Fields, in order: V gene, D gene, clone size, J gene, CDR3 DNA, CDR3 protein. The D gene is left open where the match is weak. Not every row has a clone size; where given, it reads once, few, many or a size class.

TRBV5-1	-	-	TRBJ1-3	TGCGCCAGCAGCTCTCTGACGGACTCTGGAAACACCATATATTTT	CASSSLTDSGNTIYF
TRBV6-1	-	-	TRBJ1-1	TGTGCCAGCAGTGAAATGATGAACACTGAAGCTTTCTTT	CASSEMMNTEAFF
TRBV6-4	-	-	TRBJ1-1	TGTGCCAGCTCTAGGACAGCGAACACTGAAGCTTTCTTT	CASSRTANTEAFF
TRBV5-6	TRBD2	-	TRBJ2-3	TGTGCCAGCAGCTTGGGGGGCAGCGGGGAGAGCACAGATACGCAGTATTTT	CASSLGGSGESTDTQYF
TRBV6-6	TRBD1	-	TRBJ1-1	TGTGCCAGCAGCAAGGACAGGGCCAAAGCTTTCTTT	CASSKDRAKAFF
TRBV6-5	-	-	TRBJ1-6	TGTGCCAGCAGTTACTCGCAAAGGGGAAATTCACCCCTCCACTTT	CASSYSQRGNSPLHF
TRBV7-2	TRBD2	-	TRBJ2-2	TGTGCCAGCAGCTTATTATGGGCGGGGGGAGTTACCGGGGAGCTGTTTTTT	CASSLLWAGGVTGELFF
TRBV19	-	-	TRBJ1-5	TGTGCCAGTACTATGGGTTTACGACGGCACAATCAGCCCCAGCATTTT	CASTMGLRRHNQPQHF
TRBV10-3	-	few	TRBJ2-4	TGTGCCATCAGCAGGGATGCGACCAAAAACATTCAGTACTTC	CAISRDATKNIQYF
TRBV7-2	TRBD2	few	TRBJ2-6	TGTGCCAGCAGCTTAGCTAGCGGGGGGGCTCCTGGGGCCAACGTCCTGACTTTC	CASSLASGGAPGANVLTF
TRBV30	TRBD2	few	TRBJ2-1	TGTGCCTGGAGTGTACGGGGACTAGCGGGGGGCCACTACAATGAGCAGTTCTTC	CAWSVRGLAGGHYNEQFF
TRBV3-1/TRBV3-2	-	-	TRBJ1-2	TGTGCCAGCAGCGACACCAGGGTATCACACGGCTACACCTTC	CASSDTRVSHGYTF
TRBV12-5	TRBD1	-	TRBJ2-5	TGTGCTAGTGGTTTGGTACGGACAGGCGGGGAGACCCAGTACTTC	CASGLVRTGGETQYF
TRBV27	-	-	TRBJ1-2	TGTGCCAGCAGCCCCTCCGGGAGAGCCTCGGGCTACACCTTC	CASSPSGRASGYTF
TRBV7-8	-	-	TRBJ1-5	TGTGCCAGCAGCTTAGCCTGGCAGGGCAATCAGCCCCAGCATTTT	CASSLAWQGNQPQHF
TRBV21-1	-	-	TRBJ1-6	TGTGCCAGCATAACACCCCTCCACTTT	CASITPLHF
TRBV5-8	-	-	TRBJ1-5	TGTGCCAGCAGCTTGACGCCGGTCTATCAGCCCCAGCATTTT	CASSLTPVYQPQHF
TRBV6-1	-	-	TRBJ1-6	TGTGCCAGCAGTGAAGCAGGGGCTAATTCACCCCTCCACTTT	CASSEAGANSPLHF
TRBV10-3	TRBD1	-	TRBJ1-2	TGTGCCATCAGTGAGGGGGCTCCGGGACAGGGAACAAGTGGCTACACCTTC	CAISEGAPGQGTSGYTF
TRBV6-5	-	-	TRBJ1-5	TGTGCCAGCAGAAGCTTGGCCCCTCAGCCCCAGCATTTT	CASRSLAPQPQHF
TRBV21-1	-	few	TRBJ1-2	TGTGCCAGCAACAGGGTTCTTGGCTACACCTTC	CASNRVLGYTF
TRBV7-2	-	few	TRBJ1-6	TGTGCCAGCAGCTTATTTCGGGGTAATTCACCCCTCCACTTT	CASSLFRGNSPLHF
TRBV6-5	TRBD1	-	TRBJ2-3	TGTGCCAGCAGCCGTAACAGGGGCGATACGCAGTATTTT	CASSRNRGDTQYF
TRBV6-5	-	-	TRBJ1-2	TGTGCCAGCAGGCCACAGGGCCTTGAGGGCTACACCTTC	CASRPQGLEGYTF
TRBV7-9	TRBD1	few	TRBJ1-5	TGTGCCAGCAGCTTATCGGGACAGGAAGGTTTTCAGCCCCAGCATTTT	CASSLSGQEGFQPQHF
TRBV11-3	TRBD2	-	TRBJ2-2	TGTGCCAGCAGCTTACGGGGGAGGGACACCGGGGAGCTGTTTTTT	CASSLRGRDTGELFF
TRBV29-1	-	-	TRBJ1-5	TGCAGCGTTAGCAAGGGTTTAAGCAATCAGCCCCAGCATTTT	CSVSKGLSNQPQHF
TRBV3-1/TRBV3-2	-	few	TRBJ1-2	TGTGCCAGCGGACAGTTGAACTATGGCTACACCTTC	CASGQLNYGYTF
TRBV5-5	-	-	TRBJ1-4	TGTGCCAGCTATTCTGGGGGGGCGAGGAGGATGAATGAAAAACTGTTTTTT	CASYSGGARRMNEKLFF
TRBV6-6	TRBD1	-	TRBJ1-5	TGTGCCAGCAGTTACTCATTAGGGACAGGGGGGCAGCCCCAGCATTTT	CASSYSLGTGGQPQHF
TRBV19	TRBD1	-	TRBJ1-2	TGTGCCAGTAGTATAGACCTCGGCACAGGGGGCGCGAATGGCTACACCTTC	CASSIDLGTGGANGYTF
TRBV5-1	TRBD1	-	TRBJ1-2	TGCGCCAGCAGCTTGCAGGGGGCCGGGGTTCCGGCCTATGGCTACACCTTC	CASSLQGAGVPAYGYTF
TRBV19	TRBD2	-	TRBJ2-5	TGTGCCAGTAGTAAGGGACTAACCCAAGAGACCCAGTACTTC	CASSKGLTQETQYF
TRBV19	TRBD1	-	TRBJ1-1	TGTGCCAGTAGTATCCAGGGGGGCGGCACTGAAGCTTTCTTT	CASSIQGGGTEAFF
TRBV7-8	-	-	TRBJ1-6	TGTGCCAGCAGCGCCGTAGCGAATTCACCCCTCCACTTT	CASSAVANSPLHF
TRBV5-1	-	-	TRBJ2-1	TGCGCCAGCAGCTTGGGTGGGGACACCGAGCAGTTCTTC	CASSLGGDTEQFF
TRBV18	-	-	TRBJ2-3	TGTGCCAGCTCATACGGGGGCACAGATACGCAGTATTTT	CASSYGGTDTQYF